The 7 T cell receptor beta chains below all came from one sample that was sequenced in a study of glioma-infiltrating T cells after dendritic cell vaccination. Clones were read by immunoSEQ multiplex PCR, and TCRdb kept only the in-frame ones, dropping some. The table shows 98,000 or so clones, with around 80% occurring only once. As for time point: after dendritic cell vaccination, including at tumor progression/relapse. The sample here was blood, taken after dendritic cell vaccination. Source of these receptors: a human donor with glioblastoma.

The rearrangement joins TRBV5-1 to TRBJ2-1; 15 bases are shared with TRBD2. The CDR3 runs to 20 residues. Germline assignment: CDR1 SGHRS and CDR2 YFSETQ. The junction had 9 bases not matched to a gene; V was cut back by 0 bases and J by 2 bases. CDR3 sequence reads: CASSLAWTSGRALTYNEQFF. CDR3 in DNA: TGCGCCAGCAGCTTGGCTTGGACTAGCGGGAGGGCCTTGACCTACAATGAGCAGTTCTTC.

The chain is built from TRBV30 and TRBJ1-1; D is ambiguous. Trimming took 0 bases from V and 1 from J, leaving 6 bases between them. The CDR3 loop spans 13 amino acids. Germline V gene sequence: CDR1 GTSNPN, CDR2 SVGIG (reference sequence). This CDR3 reads CAWSVLGNTEAFF. Here the CDR3 DNA reads TGTGCCTGGAGTGTACTCGGGAACACTGAAGCTTTCTTT.

In its sample, this clone was seen once. This sample also contains other DNA sequences that code for the same CDR3. J is TRBJ2-7 and V is TRBV9; weak D call: TRBD2 (6 bases). V lost 5 bases and J lost 3, with 15 bases in between. From germline, CDR1 is SGDLS and CDR2 YYNGEE. The length of the CDR3 is 14 residues. The CDR3 DNA reads TGTGCCAGCAGTCCCCCCGGGAGCCACTACGAGCAGTACTTC. Translating gives CASSPPGSHYEQYF.

V gene TRBV5-1 combines with J gene TRBJ2-5, with TRBD2 matching 8 bases. J gave up 4 bases and V 0 bases, and 8 bases lay outside the gene matches. The germline V gene encodes CDR1 SGHRS and CDR2 YFSETQ. The CDR3 sequence is 16 residues long. The CDR3 loop is CASSLESGRGGETQYF. The CDR3 nucleotides read TGCGCCAGCAGCTTGGAATCGGGACGGGGGGGAGAGACCCAGTACTTC.

The genes are TRBV19 and TRBJ1-2, with TRBD1 identical over 10 bases. CDR3 length: 17 amino acids. The ends lost 5 bases at V and 2 bases at J; junction bases unmatched: 11. CDR1 is LNHDA, CDR2 SQIVND, per germline (reference sequence). The CDR3 sequence is CASSARDRGEINYGYTF. CDR3 DNA: TGTGCCAGTAGTGCCCGGGACAGGGGCGAAATCAACTATGGCTACACCTTC.

The chain combines TRBV15 with TRBJ2-2, with 11 positions matching TRBD2. The germline CDR1 and CDR2 sequences are LNHNV and YYDKDF (reference sequence). The V and J ends lost 5 bases and 5 bases, in that order; junction bases with no gene match: 13. This CDR3 has 18 amino acids. CDR3 nucleotides: TGTGCCACCAGCGCGCCGGGACTAGCGGCCTTGGGTACCGGGGAGCTGTTTTTT. It encodes CATSAPGLAALGTGELFF.

The chain has TRBV19 and TRBJ2-1, with D hard to call. With 2 bases removed from V and 0 bases from J, the gap between germline ends came to 17 bases. The CDR3 totals 18 residues. CDR1 is LNHDA, CDR2 SQIVND, per germline (reference sequence). CDR3 protein: CASSIPHVLQSSYNEQFF. As DNA, the CDR3 is TGTGCCAGTAGTATACCCCACGTGTTACAGAGCTCCTACAATGAGCAGTTCTTC.